This entry is about one T cell receptor beta chain. This clone has only a few counts. The target of this receptor is not known. The record has no base qualities; no much larger clone is one base away. Per the germline V gene, SGHDN is the CDR1 and FVKESK is the CDR2. The CDR3 runs 15 residues from the cysteine to the phenylalanine. The read is trimmed to its CDR3 DNA, 45 bases read in frame from base 1. The germline ends are 10 bases apart after V is trimmed by 1 base and J by 3 bases. This sample was included in a study of beta chain features in type 1 diabetes (dated by TCRdb to the late 2010s). In terms of the full investigation: Patients and healthy donors did not differ in mean age, gender distribution, total cell number or subset yield. A total of 90 million to 140 million sorted cells were examined across all samples, and RNA yield correlated strongly with the number of cells per subset. The study compared TCRB repertoires of sorted circulating CD4+ T cell subsets between recently diagnosed type 1 diabetes patients and matched healthy donors. Regulatory and stem cell-like memory subsets were obtained from only 8 patients and about eight healthy donors, while naive and central memory subsets were obtained from all 30 or so donors.

Beyond this particular receptor, the publication reports: A moderate but significant shortening of TCRB CDR3 length was observed in type 1 diabetes patients in all four CD4+ subsets. The naive, central memory and regulatory TCRB repertoires appeared to resemble one another more closely among patients than among healthy donors. Because small numbers of individuals were included in the HLA sub-analyses, any influence of HLA type on TCRB rearrangement was left unresolved. Patients with type 1 diabetes made fewer insertions and deleted more nucleotides at VDJ recombination sites, implying thymic rearrangement abnormalities. PCR may preferentially amplify shorter templates, but because patient and control samples were amplified and corrected together, any resulting skew would affect both groups equally. Because cDNA was sequenced instead of genomic DNA, activated cells with high expression could be over-represented, although the groups did not differ in activation or CD3 levels.

Each donor gave one peripheral blood draw, averaging around 120 mL, which was collected into heparinised tubes. Using a panel that included CD45RO, CCR7, CD25, CD127, CD95 and CD27, naive, central memory, regulatory and stem cell-like memory CD4+ T cells were sorted on a BD FACSAria II. Every sorted population had a purity above 95%. PBMCs were isolated immediately by Lymphoprep density gradient centrifugation and stained directly without culture. To minimize batch effects, samples were stained and sorted in pairs, one healthy donor with one patient per experiment. All of the isolated RNA was reverse transcribed with the High Capacity cDNA Reverse Transcription Kit, so expressed TCRB transcripts were sequenced. Deep immunoSEQ sequencing was performed on naive, central memory and regulatory T cell samples, with an average of roughly 4 million total reads per sample. After sorted cells were lysed in RLT buffer, RNA was extracted with DNase-treated RNeasy Micro or Mini kits, with the choice depending on cell number. Each cell subset was processed on its own to prevent cross-contamination, while patient and healthy donor samples were processed together. The immunoSEQ multiplex PCR was used to amplify TCRB sequences from cDNA, generating 87-bp fragments that spanned the CDR3 region. The amplicons were sequenced using the Illumina HiSeq platform. As for the original processing: PCR bias was computationally corrected using synthetic template baselines, reads within Hamming distance 2 were collapsed, and singletons that could not be merged were discarded. Reads were aligned to IMGT to assign V, D and J genes, CDR3 length, and insertions or deletions at six rearrangement sites. Clonotype counts were normalized to sorted cell number within each subset before computing true diversity and Gini coefficients with the tcR R package. The overlap coefficient, calculated on TCRB nucleotide sequences, was used to quantify repertoire sharing. As a proxy for the pre-selection repertoire, out-of-frame TCRB sequences from naive cells were analyzed. In its TCRdb copy, this immuneACCESS table keeps in-frame sequences only and misses some clones. Where compared with another copy, unresolved V genes explain less than half of these, and the others have no known cause. The V and J calls and clone size come from that table; D and trimming were worked out from the DNA. The table for this sample lists around 500,000 clones; around 10% of them were counted only once. The ten largest clones represent about 0.045% of the sample.

The chain couples TRBV14 to TRBJ2-4; a tentative D call is TRBD2 (5 bases match). The receptor was derived from a woman in her late teens or twenties in good health. The specimen was naive CD4+ T cells from blood. This specimen's cell subset or site label, per the study, means: true naive CD4+ T cells. The CDR3 region: CASSQGGLGKNIQYF. The sequenced DNA: TGTGCCAGCAGCCAAGGCGGGCTGGGCAAAAACATTCAGTACTTC.